These T cell receptor beta chains were read from a single sample in a study of identical twins. TCRdb re-called the 5' RACE reads through MiXCR, storing one row per CDR3 protein. The sample yields 1.5 million to 2 million distinct CDR3 sequences, about 31% seen once. Sequenced material: cord blood. Every receptor here comes from a newborn girl in good health. Both conserved end residues are part of each CDR3. A D gene is named only where the DNA matches it firmly. Expanded clones get a size class; other rows say once, few or many, or leave the size out.

clone size: few
D gene: TRBD1
V gene: TRBV4-1
J gene: TRBJ2-3
CDR3 protein: CASSVRTGLGKETQYF
CDR3 DNA: TGCGCCAGCAGCGTTCGGACAGGATTGGGCAAGGAAACGCAGTATTTT

clone size: NA
D gene: NA
V gene: TRBV3-1
J gene: TRBJ2-3
CDR3 protein: CASGQDSRTDTQYF
CDR3 DNA: TGTGCCAGCGGCCAAGATTCTCGCACAGATACGCAGTATTTT

clone size: NA
D gene: TRBD1
V gene: TRBV5-1
J gene: TRBJ1-1
CDR3 protein: CASSLAGTGWHTEAFF
CDR3 DNA: TGCGCCAGCAGCTTGGCTGGGACAGGGTGGCACACTGAAGCTTTCTTT

clone size: few
D gene: TRBD1
V gene: TRBV20-1
J gene: TRBJ2-3
CDR3 protein: CSASSGFTGVDTQYF
CDR3 DNA: TGCAGTGCTAGTTCAGGATTCACAGGGGTAGATACGCAGTATTTT

clone size: NA
D gene: NA
V gene: TRBV6-5
J gene: TRBJ1-1
CDR3 protein: CASSYSNRAGTEAFF
CDR3 DNA: TGTGCCAGCAGTTACTCGAACAGGGCCGGCACTGAAGCTTTCTTT

clone size: NA
D gene: NA
V gene: TRBV20-1
J gene: TRBJ2-5
CDR3 protein: CSARDLPTWGPRQETQYF
CDR3 DNA: TGCAGTGCTAGAGATCTCCCAACTTGGGGACCAAGACAAGAGACCCAGTACTTC

clone size: NA
D gene: NA
V gene: TRBV20-1
J gene: TRBJ1-5
CDR3 protein: CSARPGSGSNQPQHF
CDR3 DNA: TGCAGTGCTAGACCGGGCTCAGGGAGCAATCAGCCCCAGCATTTT

clone size: many
D gene: NA
V gene: TRBV28
J gene: TRBJ1-2
CDR3 protein: CASSLLPNYGYTF
CDR3 DNA: TGTGCCAGCAGTTTATTACCTAACTATGGCTACACCTTC

clone size: few
D gene: NA
V gene: TRBV20-1
J gene: TRBJ1-1
CDR3 protein: CSAIFQFSEAFF
CDR3 DNA: TGCAGTGCTATATTTCAGTTTTCTGAAGCTTTCTTT

clone size: NA
D gene: TRBD2
V gene: TRBV5-1
J gene: TRBJ2-1
CDR3 protein: CASSLPSGKSSSYNEQFF
CDR3 DNA: TGCGCCAGCAGCTTGCCTAGCGGGAAAAGTAGCTCCTACAACGAGCAGTTCTTC